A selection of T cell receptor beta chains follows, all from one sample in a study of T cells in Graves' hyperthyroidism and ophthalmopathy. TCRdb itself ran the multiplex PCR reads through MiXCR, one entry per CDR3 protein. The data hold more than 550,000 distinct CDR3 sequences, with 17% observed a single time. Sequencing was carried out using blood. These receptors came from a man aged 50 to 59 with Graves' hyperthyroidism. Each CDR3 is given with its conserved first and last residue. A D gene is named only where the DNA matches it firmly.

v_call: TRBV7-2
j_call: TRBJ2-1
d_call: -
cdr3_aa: CASSLFGGASYNEQFF

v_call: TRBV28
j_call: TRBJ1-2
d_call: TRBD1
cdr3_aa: CASSPGDRGGGYTF

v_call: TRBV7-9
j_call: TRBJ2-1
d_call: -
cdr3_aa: CASRESGNEQFF

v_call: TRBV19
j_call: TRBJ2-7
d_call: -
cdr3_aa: CASRGAAGSYEQYF

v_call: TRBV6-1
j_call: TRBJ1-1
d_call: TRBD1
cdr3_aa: CASKPTGGGTEAFF

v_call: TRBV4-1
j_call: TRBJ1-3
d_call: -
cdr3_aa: CASSPTAAGNTIYF

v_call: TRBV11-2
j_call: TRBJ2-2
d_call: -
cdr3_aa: CASSLMSNTGELFF

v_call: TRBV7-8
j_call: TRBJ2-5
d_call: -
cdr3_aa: CASSVRLRETQYF

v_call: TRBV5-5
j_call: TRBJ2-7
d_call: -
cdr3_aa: CASSLGNLRVDEQYF

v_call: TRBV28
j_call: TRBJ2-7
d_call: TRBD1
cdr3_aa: CASLSRTGFEQYF

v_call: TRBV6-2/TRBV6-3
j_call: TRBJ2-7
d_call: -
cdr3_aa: CASRSPGAEQYF

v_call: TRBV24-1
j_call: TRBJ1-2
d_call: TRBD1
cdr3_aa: CATSDPDRVHGYTF

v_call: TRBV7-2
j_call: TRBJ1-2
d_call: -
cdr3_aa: CASSSPGWTDYGYTF

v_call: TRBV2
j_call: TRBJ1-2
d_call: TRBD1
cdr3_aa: CASSTGQDYGYTF

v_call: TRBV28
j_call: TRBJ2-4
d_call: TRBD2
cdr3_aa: CASSRTSGSLNIQYF

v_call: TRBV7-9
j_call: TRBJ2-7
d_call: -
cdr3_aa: CATGQTSYEQYF

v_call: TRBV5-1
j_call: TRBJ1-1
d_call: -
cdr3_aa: CASSPHGNTEAFF

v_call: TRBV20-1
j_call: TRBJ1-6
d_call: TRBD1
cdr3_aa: CSARRTGENSPLHF

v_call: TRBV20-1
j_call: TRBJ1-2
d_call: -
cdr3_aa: CSARDPGSADQTGYTF

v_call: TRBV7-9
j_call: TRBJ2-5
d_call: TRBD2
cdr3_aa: CASSTISGRYATQYF

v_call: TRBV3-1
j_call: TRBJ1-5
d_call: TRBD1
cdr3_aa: CASSQTGTGGTQPQHF

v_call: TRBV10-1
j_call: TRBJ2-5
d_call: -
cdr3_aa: CASSDPGVETQYF

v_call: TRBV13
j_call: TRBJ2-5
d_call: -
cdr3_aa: CASSFSGAGGETQYF

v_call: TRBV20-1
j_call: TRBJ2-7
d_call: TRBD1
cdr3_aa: CSARGTGSWQYF

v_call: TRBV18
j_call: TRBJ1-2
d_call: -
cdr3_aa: CASSPQDTYGYTF

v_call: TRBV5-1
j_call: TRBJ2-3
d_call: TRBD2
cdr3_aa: CASSLELAGDVDTQYF

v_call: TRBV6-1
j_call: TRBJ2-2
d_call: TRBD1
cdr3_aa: CASRRQGALTGELFF

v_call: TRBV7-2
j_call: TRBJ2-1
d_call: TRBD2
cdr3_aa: CASSQGLAGYSYNEQFF

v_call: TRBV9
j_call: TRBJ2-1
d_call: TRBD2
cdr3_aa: CASSVEWGGTYNEQFF

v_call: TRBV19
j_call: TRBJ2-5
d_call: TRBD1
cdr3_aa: CASSMGQVAGQETQYF

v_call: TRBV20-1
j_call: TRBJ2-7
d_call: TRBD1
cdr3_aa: CSAKQGARYEQYF

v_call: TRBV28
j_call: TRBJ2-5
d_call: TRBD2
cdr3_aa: CASSLKAAGGLETQYF

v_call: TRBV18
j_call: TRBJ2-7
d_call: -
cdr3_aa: CASSPPGSSGEQYF

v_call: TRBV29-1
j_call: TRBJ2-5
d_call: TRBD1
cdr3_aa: CSVEDYVHRGSETQYF

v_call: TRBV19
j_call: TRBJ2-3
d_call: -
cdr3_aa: CASSTQTSSGRTDTQYF

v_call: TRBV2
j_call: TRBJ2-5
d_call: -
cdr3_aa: CASSDTSQETQYF

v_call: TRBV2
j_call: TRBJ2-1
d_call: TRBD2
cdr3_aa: CASGGGLGEQFF

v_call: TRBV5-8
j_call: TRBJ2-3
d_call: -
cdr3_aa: CASSQPGVDTQYF

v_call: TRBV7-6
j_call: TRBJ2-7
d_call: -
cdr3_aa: CASSPRDGLYEQYF

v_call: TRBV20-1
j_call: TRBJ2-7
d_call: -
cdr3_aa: CSARATRSYEQYF

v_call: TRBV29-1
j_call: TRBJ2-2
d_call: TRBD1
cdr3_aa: CSVRHRGDTGELFF

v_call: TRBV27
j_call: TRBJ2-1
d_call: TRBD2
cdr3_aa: CASSSLSGTSYNEQFF

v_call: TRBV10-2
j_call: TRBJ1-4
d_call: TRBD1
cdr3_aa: CASTRGTVNEKLFF

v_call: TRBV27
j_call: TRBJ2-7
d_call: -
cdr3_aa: CASSSTVEGTHEQYF

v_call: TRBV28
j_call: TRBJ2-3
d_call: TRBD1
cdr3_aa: CASPPDRGETDTQYF

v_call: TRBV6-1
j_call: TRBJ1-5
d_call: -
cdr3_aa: CASSDWGANQPQHF

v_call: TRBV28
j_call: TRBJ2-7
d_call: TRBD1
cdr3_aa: CASSLPGGPGEQYF

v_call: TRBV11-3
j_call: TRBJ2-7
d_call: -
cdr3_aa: CASSSRPEGEQYF

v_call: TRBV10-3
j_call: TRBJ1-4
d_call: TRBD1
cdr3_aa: CAISATGTNEKLFF

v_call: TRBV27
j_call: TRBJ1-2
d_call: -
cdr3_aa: CASSENRAYGYTF

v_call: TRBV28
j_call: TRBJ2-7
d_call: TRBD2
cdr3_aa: CASNCYAPLAGCSYEQYF

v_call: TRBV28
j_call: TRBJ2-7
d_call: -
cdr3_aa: CASSTRDEQYF

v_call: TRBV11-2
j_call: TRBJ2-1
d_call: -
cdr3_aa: CASSLGGDYNEQFF